A selection of T cell receptor beta chains follows, all from one sample in a study of blood T cell repertoires in COVID-19. Only in-frame clones appear in the TCRdb table, and some are missing; sequencing was by immunoSEQ multiplex PCR. The repertoire consists of some 530,000 clones, with 70% to 90% occurring once and the leading ten covering 6.5% to 9.5%. The sample comprised PBMCs or T cells enriched from blood (not recorded which). These receptors all come from a woman aged 60-75 years who had recovered from COVID-19. The CDR3 runs from the conserved cysteine through the conserved F or W. Fields, in order: J gene, clone size, D gene, V gene, CDR3 protein, CDR3 DNA. D genes are given only for firm matches. For some rows the clone size is stated as once, few or many, or as a class when expanded; others skip it.

TRBJ1-6,-,TRBD1,TRBV30,CASNRGNSPLHF,TGTGCCTCAAACAGGGGGAATTCACCCCTCCACTTT
TRBJ1-1,few,-,TRBV2,CASSAQYTEAFF,TGTGCCAGCAGTGCACAGTACACTGAAGCTTTCTTT
TRBJ2-3,-,-,TRBV11-2,CASSPPGEWTQYF,TGTGCCAGCAGCCCCCCTGGGGAGTGGACGCAGTATTTT
TRBJ1-6,-,-,TRBV5-4,CASSFVPGDSYNSPLHF,TGTGCCAGCAGCTTCGTCCCAGGGGACTCCTATAATTCACCCCTCCACTTT
TRBJ1-4,-,-,TRBV20-1,CSASWASTPANEKLFF,TGCAGTGCTAGTTGGGCCTCAACACCAGCTAATGAAAAACTGTTTTTT
TRBJ2-1,-,TRBD1,TRBV9,CASSGTGDEQFF,TGTGCCAGCAGCGGGACAGGGGATGAGCAGTTCTTC
TRBJ2-2,-,TRBD1,TRBV12-3/TRBV12-4,CASKDRATGELFF,TGTGCCAGCAAGGACAGGGCAACCGGGGAGCTGTTTTTT
TRBJ2-2,-,TRBD1,TRBV24-1,CATSGGQERNTGELFF,TGTGCCACCAGTGGAGGACAGGAGCGAAACACCGGGGAGCTGTTTTTT
TRBJ1-1,-,-,TRBV5-1,CASSLAGSPEAFF,TGCGCCAGCAGCTTGGCGGGGTCCCCTGAAGCTTTCTTT
TRBJ1-5,few,-,TRBV7-2,CASSFYDSNQPQHF,TGTGCCAGCAGCTTCTACGATAGCAATCAGCCCCAGCATTTT
TRBJ2-3,once,TRBD2,TRBV4-2,CASSQESRGGWDTQYF,TGTGCCAGCAGCCAAGAATCGCGGGGGGGCTGGGATACGCAGTATTTT
TRBJ2-2,-,TRBD2,TRBV11-2,CASSLDRIAGLKNTGELFF,TGTGCCAGCAGCTTAGATCGTATAGCGGGGTTAAAGAACACCGGGGAGCTGTTTTTT
TRBJ1-3,-,-,TRBV5-4,CASSSWTGNTIYF,TGTGCCAGCAGCTCCTGGACAGGAAACACCATATATTTT
TRBJ1-6,-,-,TRBV5-1,CATRISGNNSPLHF,TGCGCCACCAGGATCTCGGGGAATAATTCACCCCTCCACTTT
TRBJ1-4,-,TRBD1,TRBV7-6,CASSSVIRDRGRSNEKLFF,TGTGCCAGCAGCTCCGTCATCCGGGACAGGGGTAGATCTAATGAAAAACTGTTTTTT
TRBJ1-5,-,TRBD1,TRBV27,CASSSFPGTVYQPQHF,TGTGCCAGCAGCTCCTTCCCCGGGACAGTATATCAGCCCCAGCATTTT
TRBJ2-1,-,TRBD2,TRBV10-2,CASLAGHTSYNEQFF,TGCGCCAGCCTAGCGGGTCATACCAGCTACAATGAGCAGTTCTTC